These 24 T cell receptor beta chains share one sample of origin, sequenced in a study of blood T cell repertoires in COVID-19. The repertoire was sequenced with immunoSEQ multiplex PCR; TCRdb's copy has only in-frame clones and lacks some. The repertoire holds 250,000 to 300,000 clones, with 75% to 90% as singletons. The sequencing sample was made of peripheral blood. The receptors were gathered from a woman aged 70-85 years with COVID-19, enrolled during active disease.

This clone showed up just a few times. The CDR3 here is CSVDWDRGLGNTIYF. Written as DNA, the CDR3 is TGCAGCGTTGATTGGGACAGGGGTTTAGGAAACACCATATATTTT. The chain links TRBV29-1 to TRBJ1-3, with 10 bases that match TRBD1. V was clipped by 3 bases and J by 4 bases; unmatched bases: 6. CDR1 SQVTM and CDR2 ANQGSEA come from the germline V gene. The CDR3 loop spans 15 amino acids. Looking up the rest from reference TRBV29-1 and TRBJ1-3 gives the full variable domain: SAVISQKPSRDICQRGTSLTIQCQVDSQVTMMFWYRQQPGQSLTLIATANQGSEATYESGFVIDKFPISRPNLTFSTLTVSNMSPEDSSIYLCSVDWDRGLGNTIYFGEGSWLTVV.

The rearrangement links TRBV10-3 to TRBJ1-6; 7 positions agree with TRBD1. The germline CDR1 and CDR2 sequences are ENHRY and SYGVKD. The ends lost 0 bases at V and 7 bases at J; junction bases unmatched: 3. This CDR3 contains 15 residues. In DNA, the CDR3 is TGTGCCATCAGTGAGTCGAGGGGGCAGAATTCACCCCTCCACTTT. Translating gives CAISESRGQNSPLHF.

V is TRBV19 and J is TRBJ1-1; D is perhaps TRBD1 (5 bases). The length of the CDR3 is 15 residues. V was clipped by 3 bases and J by 1 base, with 12 bases between them. Germline CDR1 is LNHDA and CDR2 is SQIVND (reference sequence). CDR3 bases: TGTGCCAGTAGTATGATTGGGCAGGGGAACACTGAAGCTTTCTTT. It codes for CASSMIGQGNTEAFF.

This rearrangement joins TRBV13 to TRBJ2-7; 7 nucleotides align to TRBD2. CDR1 and CDR2 from the germline V gene are PRHDT and FYEKMQ (reference sequence). CDR3 size: 15 residues. Germline trimming cut 3 bases from V and 0 bases from J; bases unmatched to any gene: 5. The chain's CDR3 is CASSFSGLNSYEQYF. The CDR3 DNA is TGTGCCAGCAGCTTTAGCGGGTTGAACTCCTACGAGCAGTACTTC.

Notes on this clone: In the same sample, other DNA sequences code for this CDR3. The rearrangement uses TRBV28 and TRBJ1-6, with 8 bases aligning to TRBD1. The CDR3 length is 14 residues. Germline CDR1 and CDR2: MDHEN and SYDVKM. The V segment lost 6 bases and the J segment 8 bases; nucleotides outside the gene matches: 6. For the CDR3, the DNA is TGTGCCAGCAGCCTGGGACAGGTTGATTCACCCCTCCACTTT. Amino acids: CASSLGQVDSPLHF.

V is TRBV28 and J is TRBJ2-7; 7 positions agree with TRBD2. Germline-derived CDR1 and CDR2 are MDHEN and SYDVKM. The CDR3 length is 13 residues. Trimming cost V 6 bases and J 2 bases; bases outside gene matches: 4. As DNA, the CDR3 is TGTGCCAGCAGACCTAGCGGAACCTACGAGCAGTACTTC. Translation: CASRPSGTYEQYF. Full variable domain (missing parts from reference TRBV28 and TRBJ2-7): DVKVTQSSRYLVKRTGEKVFLECVQDMDHENMFWYRQDPGLGLRLIYFSYDVKMKEKGDIPEGYSVSREKKERFSLILESASTNQTSMYLCASRPSGTYEQYFGPGTRLTVT.

The rearrangement uses TRBV7-3 and TRBJ2-7; 11 bases match TRBD2. Per germline, CDR1 SGHTA and CDR2 FQGTGA. With 0 bases clipped from V and 4 bases from J, the junction kept 2 bases outside the gene matches. The CDR3 covers 15 residues. The CDR3 loop reads CASSLTASGRYEQYF. The CDR3 DNA sequence: TGTGCCAGCAGCTTAACGGCTAGCGGGAGGTACGAGCAGTACTTC.

V gene TRBV9 combines with J gene TRBJ2-6, with TRBD1 matching 8 bases. J was trimmed by 3 bases and V by 4 bases; bases with no gene match: 6. CDR1 is SGDLS, CDR2 YYNGEE, per germline. The CDR3 covers 16 residues. The CDR3 spells CASSKQGALGANVLTF. The CDR3 nucleotides are TGTGCCAGCAGCAAGCAGGGGGCGCTTGGGGCCAACGTCCTGACTTTC.

The V and J genes are TRBV27 and TRBJ2-7; TRBD2 matches 9 bases. V shed 3 bases and J 9 bases; nucleotides not matched to a gene: 6. The CDR3 has 13 amino acids. The germline gives CDR1 MNHEY, CDR2 SMNVEV (reference sequence). CDR3 sequence: CASSFGGRAMQYF. For the CDR3, the DNA is TGTGCCAGCAGTTTTGGCGGGAGGGCCATGCAGTACTTC.

This chain links TRBV5-4 with TRBJ1-5, with D possibly matching TRBD1 (6 bases). The CDR3 contains 14 residues. V was trimmed by 1 base and J by 5 bases, leaving 10 bases between them. Looked up from germline, CDR1 is SGHNT and CDR2 is YYREEE (reference sequence). The CDR3 bases are TGTGCCAGCAGCTTGTGGGGGCGCTATCAGCCCCAGCATTTT. It codes for CASSLWGRYQPQHF.

The chain joins TRBV3-1 (or the pseudogene TRBV3-2) to TRBJ1-3, with D unresolved. Trimming removed 1 base from V and 5 bases from J, with 6 bases in between. From germline, CDR1 is LGHDT and CDR2 YNNKEL (reference sequence). This CDR3 contains 13 residues. Here the CDR3 reads CASSQGGRNTIYF. In DNA form, the CDR3 reads TGTGCCAGCAGCCAAGGTGGGCGAAACACCATATATTTT.

This chain connects TRBV30 to TRBJ1-1; D is unresolved. CDR3 length: 13 amino acids. V shed 1 base and J shed 3 bases, with 9 bases lying between them. The germline CDR1 and CDR2 sequences are GTSNPN and SVGIG (reference sequence). The CDR3 region has the DNA TGTGCCTGGAGTGACTTAGAATACACTGAAGCTTTCTTT. It translates to CAWSDLEYTEAFF. The variable domain in full, completed from reference TRBV30 and TRBJ1-1, reads SQTIHQWPATLVQPVGSPLSLECTVEGTSNPNLYWYRQAAGRGLQLLFYSVGIGQISSEVPQNLSASRPQDRQFILSSKKLLLSDSGFYLCAWSDLEYTEAFFGQGTRLTVV.

The CDR3: CASASRGEGQPQHF. The CDR3 DNA reads as TGTGCCAGTGCATCAAGGGGGGAGGGTCAGCCCCAGCATTTT. V usage is TRBV19 and J usage is TRBJ1-5, with D maybe TRBD1 (6 bases). The V gene lost 8 bases and the J gene lost 6 bases, with 17 bases spanning the gap. The CDR3 spans 14 residues. Germline assignment: CDR1 LNHDA and CDR2 SQIVND (reference sequence).

V usage is TRBV6-2 or TRBV6-3 and J usage is TRBJ1-5; D ambiguous. Germline CDR1 MNHEY, CDR2 SVGEGT. There are 14 residues in the CDR3. V was trimmed by 3 bases and J by 6 bases, leaving 12 bases between them. The CDR3 region is CASSYFGRTQPQHF. The CDR3 region has the DNA TGTGCCAGCAGTTATTTTGGGAGAACTCAGCCCCAGCATTTT.

The chain is built from TRBV30 and TRBJ2-2; TRBD2 aligns across 15 bases. The CDR3 is 17 amino acids. The V gene end was trimmed by 3 bases and the J gene end by 2 bases; junction bases not matched to a gene: 4. Germline assignment: CDR1 GTSNPN and CDR2 SVGIG (reference sequence). The CDR3 bases are TGTGCCTGGAGACCGGGACTAGCGGGAGGAAACACCGGGGAGCTGTTTTTT. Protein: CAWRPGLAGGNTGELFF.

CDR3 residues: CAISDFQDQPQHF. In DNA form, the CDR3 reads TGTGCCATCAGTGATTTCCAGGATCAGCCCCAGCATTTT. This chain uses TRBV10-3 with TRBJ1-5, with D unclear. The germline V gene encodes CDR1 ENHRY and CDR2 SYGVKD. The V end lost 3 bases, the J end lost 5 bases, and 8 bases lay between the germline ends. The length of the CDR3 is 13 residues.

CDR3 bases: TGTGCCAGCAGCTTCGGAGGGCCCTACGAGCAGTACTTC. Amino acid sequence: CASSFGGPYEQYF. This chain links TRBV7-9 with TRBJ2-7, with D possibly TRBD2 on 6 matching bases. The V end lost 3 bases, the J end lost 2 bases, and 8 bases lay between the germline ends. CDR1 SEHNR and CDR2 FQNEAQ come from the germline V gene (reference sequence). The CDR3 runs 13 residues.

Only one count was recorded for this clone. The chain recombines TRBV7-8 with TRBJ1-4, with a tentative D call TRBD1 (6 bases). V lost 5 bases to trimming and J lost 7 bases, with 17 bases between them. CDR3 length: 15 residues. Germline CDR1 is SGHVS and CDR2 is FQNEAQ. CDR3 residues: CASSPRAGEFEKLFF. CDR3 DNA: TGTGCCAGCAGCCCAAGAGCAGGGGAATTTGAAAAACTGTTTTTT. Full variable domain (missing parts from reference TRBV7-8 and TRBJ1-4): GAGVSQSPRYKVAKRGQDVALRCDPISGHVSLFWYQQALGQGPEFLTYFQNEAQLDKSGLPSDRFFAERPEGSVSTLKIQRTQQEDSAVYLCASSPRAGEFEKLFFGSGTQLSVL.

The chain combines TRBV5-1 with TRBJ2-5; D gene unclear. With 2 bases removed from V and 1 base from J, the gap between germline ends came to 12 bases. The CDR3 contains 15 residues. Germline CDR1 is SGHRS and CDR2 is YFSETQ. The chain's CDR3 is CASSFDYRSQETQYF. CDR3 in DNA: TGCGCCAGCAGCTTTGATTATAGGAGCCAAGAGACCCAGTACTTC.

V is TRBV28 and J is TRBJ1-4; 7 positions match TRBD1. The CDR3 extends over 18 amino acids. The trim removed 6 bases at V and 0 bases at J, leaving 13 bases unmatched. Germline CDR1 MDHEN, CDR2 SYDVKM. The CDR3 loop is CASSPPGLGGATNEKLFF. The CDR3 DNA reads as TGTGCCAGCAGCCCCCCCGGTCTAGGGGGCGCAACTAATGAAAAACTGTTTTTT.

The rearrangement uses TRBV20-1 and TRBJ2-1, with TRBD1 identical over 8 bases. Looked up from germline, CDR1 is DFQATT and CDR2 is SNEGSKA (reference sequence). Unmatched junction bases numbered 4, after V lost 6 bases and J lost 9 bases. The CDR3 loop spans 11 amino acids. In DNA, the CDR3 is TGCAGTGCCGGGACAGGCGGTGAGCAGTTCTTC. Encoded protein: CSAGTGGEQFF.

This rearrangement joins TRBV19 to TRBJ2-2, with 10 positions matching TRBD2. Germline CDR1 reads LNHDA; CDR2 reads SQIVND (reference sequence). V lost 1 base and J lost 6; bases outside the gene matches: 8. This CDR3 contains 17 residues. In nucleotides, the CDR3 is TGTGCCAGTAGTATAGTTCTAGCGGGAGACCTCCCCGGGGAGCTGTTTTTT. Protein: CASSIVLAGDLPGELFF.

The CDR3 bases are TGTGCCAGCAGCTACCCCTTTAGTTTTAGCGGGAGGGCCTTAGATACGCAGTATTTT. Its translation: CASSYPFSFSGRALDTQYF. The chain links TRBV11-2 to TRBJ2-3, with 11 positions matching TRBD2. The CDR3 runs 19 residues. CDR1 is SGHAT, CDR2 FQNNGV, per germline. The V gene end was trimmed by 4 bases and the J gene end by 5 bases; junction bases not matched to a gene: 17. Full variable domain (remainder filled in from reference TRBV11-2 and TRBJ2-3): EAGVAQSPRYKIIEKRQSVAFWCNPISGHATLYWYQQILGQGPKLLIQFQNNGVVDDSQLPKDRFSAERLKGVDSTLKIQPAKLEDSAVYLCASSYPFSFSGRALDTQYFGPGTRLTVL.

The V and J genes are TRBV5-1 and TRBJ2-1; weak D call: TRBD1 (5 bases). CDR1 SGHRS and CDR2 YFSETQ come from the germline V gene. Trimming shortened V by 2 bases and J by 4 bases, and 7 bases separated the two germline ends. There are 13 residues in the CDR3. The DNA of the CDR3 is TGCGCCAGCAGCTTACAGGATTACAATGAGCAGTTCTTC. This sequence encodes CASSLQDYNEQFF.